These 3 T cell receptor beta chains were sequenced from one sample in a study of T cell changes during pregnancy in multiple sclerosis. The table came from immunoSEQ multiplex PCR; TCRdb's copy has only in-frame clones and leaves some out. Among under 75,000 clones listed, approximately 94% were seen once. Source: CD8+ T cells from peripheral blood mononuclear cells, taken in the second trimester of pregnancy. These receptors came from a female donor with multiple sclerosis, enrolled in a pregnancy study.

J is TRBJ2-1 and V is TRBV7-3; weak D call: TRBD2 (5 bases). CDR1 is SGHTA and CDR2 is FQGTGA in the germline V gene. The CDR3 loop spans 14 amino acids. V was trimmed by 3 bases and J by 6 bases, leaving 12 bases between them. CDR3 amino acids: CASSLPDSPNEQFF. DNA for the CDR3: TGTGCCAGCAGCTTGCCGGACTCCCCCAATGAGCAGTTCTTC.

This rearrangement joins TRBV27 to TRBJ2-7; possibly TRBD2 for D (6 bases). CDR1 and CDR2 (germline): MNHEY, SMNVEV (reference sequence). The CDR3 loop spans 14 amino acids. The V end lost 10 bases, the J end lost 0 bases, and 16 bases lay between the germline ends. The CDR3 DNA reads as TGTGCCACTGCTTATACGGGGGACTCCTACGAGCAGTACTTC. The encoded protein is CATAYTGDSYEQYF.

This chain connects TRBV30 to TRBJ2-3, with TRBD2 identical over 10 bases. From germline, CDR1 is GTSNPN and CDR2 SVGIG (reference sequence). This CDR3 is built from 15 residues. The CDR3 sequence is CAHAGLADSTDTQYF. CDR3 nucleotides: TGTGCGCATGCCGGACTAGCGGACTCCACAGATACGCAGTATTTT.